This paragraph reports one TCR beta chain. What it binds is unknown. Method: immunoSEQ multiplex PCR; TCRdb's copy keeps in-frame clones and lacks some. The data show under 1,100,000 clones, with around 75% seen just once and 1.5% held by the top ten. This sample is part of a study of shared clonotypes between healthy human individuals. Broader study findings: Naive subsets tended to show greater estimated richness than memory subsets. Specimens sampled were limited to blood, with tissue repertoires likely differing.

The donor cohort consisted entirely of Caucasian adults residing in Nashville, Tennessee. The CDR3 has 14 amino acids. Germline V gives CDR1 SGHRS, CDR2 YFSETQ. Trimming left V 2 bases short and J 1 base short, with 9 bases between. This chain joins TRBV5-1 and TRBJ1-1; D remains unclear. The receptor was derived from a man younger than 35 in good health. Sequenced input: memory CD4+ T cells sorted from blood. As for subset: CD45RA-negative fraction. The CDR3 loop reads CASSLLSENTEAFF. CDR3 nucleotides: TGCGCCAGCAGCTTATTGTCAGAGAACACTGAAGCTTTCTTT.